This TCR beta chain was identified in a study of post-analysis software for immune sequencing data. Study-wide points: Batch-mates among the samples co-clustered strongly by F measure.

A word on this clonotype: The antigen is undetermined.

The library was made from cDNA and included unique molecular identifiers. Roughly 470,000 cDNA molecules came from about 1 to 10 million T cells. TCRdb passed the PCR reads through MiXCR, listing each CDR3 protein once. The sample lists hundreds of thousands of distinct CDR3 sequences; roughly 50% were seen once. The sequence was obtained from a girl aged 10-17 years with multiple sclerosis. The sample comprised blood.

CDR3 amino acids: CASSAGQGIGYTF. The CDR3 nucleotides are TGTGCCAGCAGTGCTGGACAGGGGATCGGCTACACCTTC. The chain employs TRBV12-3 or TRBV12-4 and TRBJ1-2, with TRBD1 matching 9 bases. The V gene end was trimmed by 5 bases and the J gene end by 8 bases; junction bases not matched to a gene: 6. The CDR3 consists of 13 residues.